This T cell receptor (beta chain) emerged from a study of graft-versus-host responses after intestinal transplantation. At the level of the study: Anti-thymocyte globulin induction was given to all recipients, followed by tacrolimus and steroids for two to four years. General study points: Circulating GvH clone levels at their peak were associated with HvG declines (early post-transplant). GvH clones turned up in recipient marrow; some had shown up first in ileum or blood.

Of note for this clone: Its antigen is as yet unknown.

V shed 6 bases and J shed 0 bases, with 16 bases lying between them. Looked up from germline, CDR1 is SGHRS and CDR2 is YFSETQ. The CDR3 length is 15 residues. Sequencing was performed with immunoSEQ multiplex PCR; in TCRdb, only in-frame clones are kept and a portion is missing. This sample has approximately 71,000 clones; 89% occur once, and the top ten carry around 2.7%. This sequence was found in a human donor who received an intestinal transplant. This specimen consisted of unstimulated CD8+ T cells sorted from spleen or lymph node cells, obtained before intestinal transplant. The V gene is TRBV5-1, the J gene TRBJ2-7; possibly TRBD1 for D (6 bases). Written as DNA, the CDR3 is TGCGCCAGCAAAGTGGGGGCCCGCCCCTCCTACGAGCAGTACTTC. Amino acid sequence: CASKVGARPSYEQYF.